One and the same sample provided the 24 T cell receptor beta chains below, sequenced in a study of glioma-infiltrating T cells. The iRepertoire nested amplicon-rescue multiplex PCR amplified TCR alpha and beta CDR3s from RNA. TCRdb processed the multiplex PCR reads anew with MiXCR; each CDR3 protein has one entry. The table lists roughly 200,000 distinct CDR3 sequences, over 40% of them singletons. Material for sequencing was glioma tissue, nonneoplastic brain tissue, or PBMCs (not recorded which). These TCRs come from a human donor with low-grade glioma or glioblastoma, undergoing nonglioma brain surgery, or in good health (not recorded which).

As for this clonotype: This may stem from a read error, because a much larger clone lies one nucleotide away. CDR3 nucleotides: TGTGCCAGTAGTATATGGACGGGAGTGCGAAATGAGCAGTTCTTC. As protein: CASSIWTGVRNEQFF. The gene calls are TRBV19 and TRBJ2-1, with a possible D match to TRBD2 (6 bases). V lost 2 bases to trimming and J lost 7 bases, with 15 bases between them. Germline V gene data show CDR1 as LNHDA and CDR2 as SQIVND (reference sequence). The CDR3 length is 15 residues. The variable domain in full, completed from reference TRBV19 and TRBJ2-1, reads DGGITQSPKYLFRKEGQNVTLSCEQNLNHDAMYWYRQDPGQGLRLIYYSQIVNDFQKGDIAEGYSVSREKKESFPLTVTSAQKNPTAFYLCASSIWTGVRNEQFFGPGTRLTVL.

This clonotype was seen a handful of times. This sequence joins TRBV20-1 and TRBJ2-7; the match to TRBD2 covers 16 bases. CDR3 size: 18 residues. Germline values: CDR1 DFQATT, CDR2 SNEGSKA (reference sequence). Trimming at V came to 6 bases and at J to 3 bases, leaving 14 bases not matched to a gene. The CDR3 DNA reads TGCAGTGCCCTACGGGGGACTAGCGGGAGGGCCATAAACTACGAGCAGTACTTC. Protein: CSALRGTSGRAINYEQYF.

With regard to this clonotype: A much larger clone is a single base away; this may be a read error. The V and J genes are TRBV6-2 or TRBV6-3 and TRBJ2-7; TRBD2 is a possible D gene (5 bases). Per germline, CDR1 MNHEY and CDR2 SVGEGT. Trimming pared 6 bases from V and 7 bases from J, leaving 22 bases between. The CDR3 is made up of 15 amino acids. CDR3: CASSPEEQEAWEQYF. In DNA, the CDR3 is TGTGCCAGCAGCCCCGAGGAGCAGGAGGCCTGGGAGCAGTACTTC.

This clonotype occurred a few times. The chain employs TRBV5-4 and TRBJ2-7, with TRBD2 matching 7 bases. Trimming cost V 3 bases and J 5 bases; bases outside gene matches: 11. The CDR3 totals 15 residues. Germline V gene lookup returns CDR1 SGHNT and CDR2 YYREEE (reference sequence). CDR3 DNA sequence: TGTGCCAGCAGCTCCCTTGGGGAGGGATTCGACGAGCAGTACTTC. Translated, it gives CASSSLGEGFDEQYF.

Notes on this clonotype: This may come from a read error, since a much larger clone is one base off. The chain couples TRBV7-9 to TRBJ2-3; no reliable D call. The CDR3 length is 13 residues. The germline V gene has CDR1 SEHNR and CDR2 FQNEAQ (reference sequence). The V and J ends lost 2 bases and 1 base respectively, with 4 bases between them. This chain's CDR3 is CASSLSCTDTQYF. Here the CDR3 DNA reads TGTGCCAGCAGCTTATCCTGCACAGATACGCAGTATTTT.

This sequence joins TRBV19 and TRBJ2-7; 11 bases match TRBD2. J lost 6 bases, V lost 5 bases, and 9 bases had no gene match. CDR1 is LNHDA and CDR2 is SQIVND in the germline V gene (reference sequence). This CDR3 contains 15 residues. This chain's CDR3 is CASSVGTSGSGEQYF. The CDR3 DNA follows: TGTGCCAGTAGTGTCGGGACTAGCGGCTCCGGCGAGCAGTACTTC.

About this clonotype itself: Since a much larger clone is just one base distant, this may be a read error. This chain uses TRBV4-2 with TRBJ2-1; TRBD2 aligns across 10 bases. The CDR3 consists of 16 residues. V shed 0 bases, J shed 7 bases, and the junction held 6 bases outside the gene matches. The germline CDR1 and CDR2 sequences are LGHNA and YNFKEQ. The CDR3 DNA reads TGTGCCAGCAGCCAAGAATGTGCTAGCGGGAGAAATGAGCAGTTCTTC. Translation gives CASSQECASGRNEQFF.

The sample holds many counts of this clonotype. The rearrangement links TRBV28 to TRBJ1-2; D might be TRBD1 (6 bases). The V gene's germline CDR1 is MDHEN and CDR2 SYDVKM. CDR3 size: 15 residues. The V and J ends lost 3 bases and 0 bases respectively, with 11 bases between them. The CDR3 bases are TGTGCCAGCAGTTTGACAGGAGAAACTAACTATGGCTACACCTTC. Residues: CASSLTGETNYGYTF.

Details on this clonotype: A read error may be the cause here, since a much bigger clone is one base away. This chain uses TRBV20-1 with TRBJ2-5; 8 nucleotides align to TRBD2. CDR3 size: 15 residues. Germline values: CDR1 DFQATT, CDR2 SNEGSKA (reference sequence). V trimming: 5 bases; J trimming: 1 base; junction bases outside the gene matches: 9. The CDR3 loop reads CSASKALAAQETQYF. In DNA, the CDR3 is TGCAGTGCTTCTAAAGCACTAGCGGCCCAAGAGACCCAGTACTTC.

This clonotype was detected ten times or more. The chain employs TRBV28 and TRBJ2-1; a weak D match, TRBD2 (6 bases). CDR1 and CDR2 (germline): MDHEN, SYDVKM. Trimming took 0 bases from V and 6 from J, leaving 15 bases between them. The CDR3 covers 16 residues. The CDR3 nucleotides are TGTGCCAGCAGTTTATGGGCAGGGAGGAGAGGCAATGAGCAGTTCTTC. Translated: CASSLWAGRRGNEQFF.

This clonotype turned up a few times. In DNA form, the CDR3 reads TGTGCCAGCAGTGAATGGCCCCTGATGGAGACCCAGTACTTC. It translates to CASSEWPLMETQYF. The chain joins TRBV27 to TRBJ2-5; D is uncertain. The CDR3 sequence is 14 residues long. With 5 bases removed from V and 5 bases from J, the gap between germline ends came to 15 bases. Germline V gene lookup returns CDR1 MNHEY and CDR2 SMNVEV (reference sequence).

The chain carries TRBV5-1 and TRBJ1-3, with D tentatively TRBD1 (5 bases). The CDR3 totals 15 residues. Germline V CDR1 and CDR2: SGHRS, YFSETQ. Between the trimmed V and J ends, which lost 4 bases and 4 bases, there was a span of 15 bases. The CDR3 nucleotides are TGCGCCAGCAGCGTTACAGGAGATGCCGGAAACACCATATATTTT. It yields the protein CASSVTGDAGNTIYF.

Details on this clonotype: This may be a read error, as it is one base from a much larger clone. The V and J genes are TRBV6-2 or TRBV6-3 and TRBJ1-5, with TRBD1 identical over 9 bases. The CDR3 contains 13 residues. Germline V gene lookup returns CDR1 MNHEY and CDR2 SVGEGT. CDR3 in amino acids: CGSRGQGIQPQHF. CDR3 coding DNA: TGTGGCAGCAGAGGACAGGGGATTCAGCCCCAGCATTTT.

With regard to this clonotype: This may be a read error, as it is one base from a much larger clone. The chain employs TRBV19 and TRBJ1-1; no firm D call. The CDR3 has 12 residues. Germline lookup yields CDR1 LNHDA and CDR2 SQIVND (reference sequence). This chain's CDR3 is CATSIGISEAFF. DNA for the CDR3: TGTGCCACTAGTATAGGGATCTCTGAAGCTTTCTTT.

This clonotype was detected many times. V is TRBV3-1 and J is TRBJ2-5; 9 bases are shared with TRBD2. Per the germline V gene, CDR1 is LGHDT and CDR2 is YNNKEL (reference sequence). CDR3 length: 15 residues. V dropped 2 bases and J dropped 3; count of bases not matched to a gene: 4. The DNA of the CDR3 is TGTGCCAGCAGCCAAACTCGCGGGAGGGAAGAGACCCAGTACTTC. Amino acids: CASSQTRGREETQYF.

As concerns this clonotype: A much larger clone differs from this one at a single base, so this may be a read error. This rearrangement joins TRBV20-1 to TRBJ2-7; 7 bases match TRBD2. Trimming took 6 bases from V and 0 from J; bases not matched to a gene: 11. The CDR3 covers 15 residues. CDR1 and CDR2 from the germline V gene are DFQATT and SNEGSKA (reference sequence). The CDR3, as DNA: TGCAGTGCAATTTCCACAGCGGGATACTCCTACGAGCAGTACTTC. Translated, it gives CSAISTAGYSYEQYF.

As for this clonotype: Since a much larger clone is just one base distant, this may be a read error. This chain uses TRBV15 with TRBJ2-3, with D possibly TRBD1 on 6 matching bases. CDR1 is LNHNV, CDR2 YYDKDF, per germline (reference sequence). There are 17 residues in the CDR3. CDR3 loop: CDTSRGAGYTSSDTQYF. In DNA, the CDR3 is TGTGACACCAGCAGGGGCGCGGGCTACACGAGTTCGGATACGCAGTATTTT.

The sample holds a few counts of this clonotype. This sequence may be a read error, since a much larger clone differs from it by one base. CDR3 residues: CARSGTGSGNTIYF. The CDR3 DNA sequence: TGTGCCAGAAGCGGGACAGGGTCTGGAAACACCATATATTTT. The gene calls are TRBV7-2 and TRBJ1-3, with 9 bases aligning to TRBD1. This CDR3 is built from 14 residues. Germline CDR1 SGHTA, CDR2 FQGNSA. V dropped 9 bases and J dropped 1; count of bases not matched to a gene: 4.

This chain links TRBV7-8 with TRBJ2-3; D may be TRBD2 (6 bases). Trimming removed 2 bases from V and 0 bases from J, with 9 bases in between. The CDR3 length is 15 residues. Per the germline V gene, CDR1 is SGHVS and CDR2 is FQNEAQ. The CDR3 is CASSLLEGSTDTQYF. In nucleotides, the CDR3 is TGTGCCAGCAGCTTATTGGAGGGGAGCACAGATACGCAGTATTTT.

This clonotype was picked up many times. The chain couples TRBV6-1 to TRBJ1-1; 9 bases map to TRBD1. The CDR3 totals 17 residues. Germline V gene lookup returns CDR1 MNHNS and CDR2 SASEGT. The junction had 11 bases not matched to a gene; V was cut back by 6 bases and J by 0 bases. As DNA, the CDR3 is TGTGCCAGCAGGGCGACGGGAGGGACAGGGATGAACACTGAAGCTTTCTTT. Protein product: CASRATGGTGMNTEAFF.

This clonotype was counted only a few times. Just one base apart from a much larger clone, this may be a read error. The chain links TRBV20-1 to TRBJ2-7; D is undetermined. Germline lookup yields CDR1 DFQATT and CDR2 SNEGSKA (reference sequence). V dropped 5 bases and J dropped 6 bases, with 14 bases sitting between them. The CDR3 has 12 amino acids. The CDR3 spells CSAPERVFEQYF. The CDR3 DNA is TGCAGTGCTCCGGAAAGGGTGTTCGAGCAGTACTTC.

The rearrangement links TRBV25-1 to TRBJ2-1; D not resolved. This CDR3 comprises 14 residues. Between the trimmed V and J ends, which lost 3 bases and 0 bases, there was a span of 6 bases. Germline V gene data show CDR1 as MGHDK and CDR2 as SYGVNS. CDR3 sequence: CASSDTNSYNEQFF. The CDR3 coding sequence is TGTGCCAGCAGTGATACCAACTCCTACAATGAGCAGTTCTTC.

A word on this clonotype: A much more abundant neighbour one base away suggests this may be a read error. The genes are TRBV20-1 and TRBJ2-7; 10 bases are shared with TRBD2. CDR3 length equals 14 residues. CDR1 and CDR2 from the germline V gene are DFQATT and SNEGSKA (reference sequence). CDR3 in amino acids: CSASSGSELYGQYF. CDR3 DNA sequence: TGCAGTGCCTCTAGCGGGAGCGAATTGTACGGGCAGTACTTC.

Concerning this clonotype itself: Possible read error: a much larger clone is one base away. The CDR3 does not close with the conserved phenylalanine or tryptophan, likely indicating a read error. This rearrangement joins TRBV28 to TRBJ2-7; no clear D gene. The CDR3 sequence is 12 residues long. Germline V gene data show CDR1 as MDHEN and CDR2 as SYDVKM. Trimming shortened V by 6 bases and J by 4 bases, and 10 bases separated the two germline ends. The CDR3 region has the DNA TGTGCCAGCAGCCAGCAACCTTACGAGCAGTACTCC. This translates into CASSQQPYEQYS.